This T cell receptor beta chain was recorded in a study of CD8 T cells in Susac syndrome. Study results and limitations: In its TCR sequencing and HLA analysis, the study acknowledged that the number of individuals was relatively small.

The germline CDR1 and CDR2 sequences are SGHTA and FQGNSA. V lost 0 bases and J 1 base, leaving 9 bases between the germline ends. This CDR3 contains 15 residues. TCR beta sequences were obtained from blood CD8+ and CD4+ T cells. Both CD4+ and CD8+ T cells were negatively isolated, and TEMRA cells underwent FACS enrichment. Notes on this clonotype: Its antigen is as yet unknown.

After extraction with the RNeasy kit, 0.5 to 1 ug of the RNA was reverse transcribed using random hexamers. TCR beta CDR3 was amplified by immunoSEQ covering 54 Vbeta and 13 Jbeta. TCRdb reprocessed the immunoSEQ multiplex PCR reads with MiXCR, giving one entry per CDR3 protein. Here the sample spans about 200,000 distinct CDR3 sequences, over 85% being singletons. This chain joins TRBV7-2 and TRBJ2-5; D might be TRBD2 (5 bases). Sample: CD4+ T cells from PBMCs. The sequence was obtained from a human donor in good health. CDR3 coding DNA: TGTGCCAGCAGCTTAGCGGGTGGAGGCCAAGAGACCCAGTACTTC. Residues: CASSLAGGGQETQYF.